The present T cell receptor beta chain was sequenced within a study of shared clonotypes between healthy human individuals (dated by TCRdb to 2019 to 2021). A note on the overall study: The cohort included a few men and two women between 18 and 49 years of age. To estimate repertoire size and how much clonotype sharing occurs between individuals, the study deeply sequenced the blood TCR repertoires of five healthy adults. To increase sequencing depth and limit assay-specific biases, TCR repertoire library preparation and sequencing were carried out by different laboratories using diverse techniques. Leukapheresis yielded between about 0.8 and 8.9 billion PBMCs per donor. For each donor, CD4 naive and CD4 memory were each given three plates, CD8 naive was given two plates, and CD8 memory was given one plate.

Notes on this clone: What antigen it recognizes has not been identified. One base away there is no much larger clone; base qualities are not given.

General study outcomes and caveats: Sharing across a handful of donors was observed for approximately 5% of naive CD4, under 4% of naive CD8, 2% to 2.5% of memory CD4, and roughly 0.43% of memory CD8 clonotypes. Based on pairwise subsampling, the degree of clonotype sharing among donors was expected to be affected by sequencing depth. Because the study included a small number of donors, the genetic and exposure-history diversity represented was limited. Sampling was restricted to blood, and TCR repertoires in tissues likely differ from the TCR repertoires found in blood. Compared with non-shared clonotypes, the clonotypes found in all four sorted-subset donors had higher generation probabilities. Naive subsets generally had larger estimated clonotype richness than memory subsets did. Rarefaction of sorted-subset datasets indicated incomplete sequencing despite the large sequencing depth.

Using the deep immunoSEQ assay, TCR CDR3 regions were amplified from genomic DNA by multiplex PCR. Genomic DNA extracted from each cell subset was distributed evenly over all wells of several immunoSEQ 96-well plates, and each plate served as one replicate. For sorted subsets, roughly 0.2 ug genomic DNA, equal to tens of thousands of T cell genomes, was loaded into each replicate PCR. Purified libraries were quantified with a Qubit 3.0 fluorometer, sized on a Bioanalyzer 2100, and re-quantified with the KAPA Library Quantification kit. Every immunoSEQ 96-well plate was sequenced on a dedicated single-read 150-cycle Illumina NextSeq 550 flow cell. The authors' pipeline ran thus. Because the immunoSEQ output held only junctional sequences and lacked quality scores, the filtering could not match the filtering applied to full-length reads. Sequences were annotated with PyIR, a Python wrapper for IgBLAST v1.9, and V/J genes and CDR3 were assigned using IMGT germline references. Reads with weak V/J assignments (E-value above 1e-6), missing CDR3, stop codons, out-of-frame junctions, or ambiguous translated residues were removed. V3J clonotypes were defined as sequences sharing the same inferred V gene, J gene, and CDR3 amino acid sequence. To compute the percentage overlap between repertoires, the number of shared unique clonotypes was divided by the size of the smaller repertoire. RTK rarefaction, the Chao1 estimator, and Recon v2.1 estimates of unobserved clonotypes were used to assess repertoire richness. Generation probabilities were computed with OLGA for all TCRbeta clonotypes obtained by the gDNA method from a few donors. Held by TCRdb, this immuneACCESS table contains in-frame sequences only and omits some clones. Under half of the omission traces to an unresolved V gene where checked; the cause of the rest is unknown. The DNA was the basis for D and trimming; V, J and clone size are from that table. Counted in this sample were 2 million to 2.5 million clones; roughly 93% of them appeared once. Around 0.4% of the sample comes from the top ten.

The donors were healthy, HIV-negative adults who had no recently reported acute infections or vaccinations. All donors were Caucasian adults living in Nashville, Tennessee, USA. CD4+ T cells were enriched through magnetic negative selection, after which naive cells were positively selected on CD45RA and the remaining negative fraction served as the memory subset. After blood collection by leukapheresis, PBMCs were isolated using Ficoll-Histopaque density gradient centrifugation and then cryopreserved in the vapor phase of liquid nitrogen. Purity and quantity of every magnetically sorted T cell population were checked by analytical flow cytometry. Genomic DNA was isolated from each sorted fraction and quantified by UV absorbance on a Nanodrop 2000c. The sequence was obtained from a man aged 18 to 29 in good health. Some clones in this sample may be carry-over from other donors' samples. Sample: naive CD4+ T cells from PBMCs. Reading the label with the study, this specimen's cell subset or site is: CD45RA+ positively selected.

CDR3 protein: CASSLPLGGAGTGELFF. The nucleotide sequence reads TGCGCCAGCAGCTTGCCGTTAGGGGGCGCGGGGACCGGGGAGCTGTTTTTT. The V and J genes are TRBV5-1 and TRBJ2-2, with TRBD1 as a weak D call on 7 bases. The V and J ends are trimmed by 1 base and 5 bases, leaving 18 bases between them. The CDR3 covers 17 residues, taking in both the cysteine and the phenylalanine. Just CDR3 DNA is preserved here, 51 bases in frame from base 1. CDR1 is given as SGHRS and CDR2 as YFSETQ, both from the germline V gene.